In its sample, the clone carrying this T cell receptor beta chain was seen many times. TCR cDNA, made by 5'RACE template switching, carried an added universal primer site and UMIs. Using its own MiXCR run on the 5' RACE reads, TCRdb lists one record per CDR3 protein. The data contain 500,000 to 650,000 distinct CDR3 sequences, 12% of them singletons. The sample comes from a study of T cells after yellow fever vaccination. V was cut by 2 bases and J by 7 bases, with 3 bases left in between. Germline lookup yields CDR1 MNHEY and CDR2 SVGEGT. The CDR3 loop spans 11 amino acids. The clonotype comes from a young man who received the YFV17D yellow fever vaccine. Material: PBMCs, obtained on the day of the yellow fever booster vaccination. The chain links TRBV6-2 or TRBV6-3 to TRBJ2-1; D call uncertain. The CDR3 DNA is TGTGCCAGCAGTTACGGGAATGAGCAGTTCTTC. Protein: CASSYGNEQFF.